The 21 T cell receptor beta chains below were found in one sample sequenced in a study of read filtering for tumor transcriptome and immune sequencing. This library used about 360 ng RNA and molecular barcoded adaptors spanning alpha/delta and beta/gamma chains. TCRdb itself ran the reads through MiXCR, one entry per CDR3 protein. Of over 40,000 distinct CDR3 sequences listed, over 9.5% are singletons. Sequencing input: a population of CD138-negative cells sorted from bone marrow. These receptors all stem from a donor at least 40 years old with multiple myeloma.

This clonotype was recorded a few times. CDR3 coding DNA: TGCGCCAGCAGCTCGGAAGGGACAGGGTATCGAAACATTCAGTACTTC. This sequence encodes CASSSEGTGYRNIQYF. This chain uses TRBV5-1 with TRBJ2-4, with TRBD1 matching 9 bases. This CDR3 region has 16 residues. V dropped 3 bases and J dropped 6; count of bases not matched to a gene: 10. Germline CDR1 reads SGHRS; CDR2 reads YFSETQ.

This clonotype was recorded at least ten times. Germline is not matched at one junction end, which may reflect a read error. CDR3 DNA: TGCAGTGCTCGAGACAGGGGCGCATCCGAGCAGTACTTC. This encodes CSARDRGASEQYF. The chain joins TRBV20-1 to TRBJ2-7, with 8 bases that match TRBD1. CDR3 length: 13 residues. CDR1 DFQATT and CDR2 SNEGSKA come from the germline V gene (reference sequence).

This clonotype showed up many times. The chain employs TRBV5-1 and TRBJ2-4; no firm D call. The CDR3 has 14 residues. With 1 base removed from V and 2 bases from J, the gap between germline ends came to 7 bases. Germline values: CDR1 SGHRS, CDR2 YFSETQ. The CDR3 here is CASSLTVSKNIQYF. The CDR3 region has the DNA TGCGCCAGCAGCTTGACGGTTTCCAAAAACATTCAGTACTTC.

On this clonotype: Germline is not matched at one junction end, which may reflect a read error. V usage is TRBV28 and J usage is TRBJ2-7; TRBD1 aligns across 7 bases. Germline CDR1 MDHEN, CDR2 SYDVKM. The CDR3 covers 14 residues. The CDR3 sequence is CTSRTGGASYEQYF. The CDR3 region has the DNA TGTACCAGCAGGACAGGCGGCGCCTCCTACGAGCAGTACTTC.

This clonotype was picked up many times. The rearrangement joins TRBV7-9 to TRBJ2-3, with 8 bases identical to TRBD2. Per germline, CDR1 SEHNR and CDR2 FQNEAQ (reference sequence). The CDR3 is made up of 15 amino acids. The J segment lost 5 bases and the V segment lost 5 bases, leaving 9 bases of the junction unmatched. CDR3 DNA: TGTGCCAGCAGCCCTGACGGGAGGGCCGGAGATACGCAGTATTTT. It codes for CASSPDGRAGDTQYF.

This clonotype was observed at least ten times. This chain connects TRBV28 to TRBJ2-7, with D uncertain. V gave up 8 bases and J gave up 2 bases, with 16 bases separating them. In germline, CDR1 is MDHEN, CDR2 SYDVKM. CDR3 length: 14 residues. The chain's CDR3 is CASALGWKPYEQYF. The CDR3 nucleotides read TGTGCCAGCGCTCTGGGGTGGAAGCCCTACGAGCAGTACTTC.

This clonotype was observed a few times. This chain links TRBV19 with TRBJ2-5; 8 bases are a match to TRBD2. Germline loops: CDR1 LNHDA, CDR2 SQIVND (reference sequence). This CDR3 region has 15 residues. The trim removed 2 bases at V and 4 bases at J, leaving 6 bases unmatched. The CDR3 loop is CASSITGLAGETQYF. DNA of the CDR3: TGTGCCAGTAGTATAACCGGGCTAGCGGGAGAGACCCAGTACTTC. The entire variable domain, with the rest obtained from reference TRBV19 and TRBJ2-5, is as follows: DGGITQSPKYLFRKEGQNVTLSCEQNLNHDAMYWYRQDPGQGLRLIYYSQIVNDFQKGDIAEGYSVSREKKESFPLTVTSAQKNPTAFYLCASSITGLAGETQYFGPGTRLLVL.

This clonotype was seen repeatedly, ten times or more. The CDR3 DNA reads as TGTGCCATCAGTGCCCTAGCGGGAAATGAGCAGTTCTTC. Its translation is CAISALAGNEQFF. The rearrangement uses TRBV10-3 and TRBJ2-1; 9 bases agree with TRBD2. CDR1 is ENHRY and CDR2 is SYGVKD in the germline V gene. The CDR3 consists of 13 residues. The V and J ends lost 4 bases and 7 bases, in that order; junction bases with no gene match: 2.

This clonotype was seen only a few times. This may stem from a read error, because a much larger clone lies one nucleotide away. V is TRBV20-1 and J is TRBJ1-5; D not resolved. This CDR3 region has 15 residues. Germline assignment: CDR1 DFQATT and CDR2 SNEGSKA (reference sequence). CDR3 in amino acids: CSARVGRTSNQLQHF. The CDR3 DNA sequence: TGCAGTGCTAGAGTAGGGCGTACTAGCAATCAGCTCCAGCATTTT.

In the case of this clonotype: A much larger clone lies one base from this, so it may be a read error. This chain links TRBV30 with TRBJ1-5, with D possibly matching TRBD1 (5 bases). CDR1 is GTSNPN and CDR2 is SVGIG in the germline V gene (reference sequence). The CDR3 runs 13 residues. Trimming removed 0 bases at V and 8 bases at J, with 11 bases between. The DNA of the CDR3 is TGTGCCTGGAGTGTAACGGGACTTGAGCCCCAGCATTTT. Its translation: CAWSVTGLEPQHF.

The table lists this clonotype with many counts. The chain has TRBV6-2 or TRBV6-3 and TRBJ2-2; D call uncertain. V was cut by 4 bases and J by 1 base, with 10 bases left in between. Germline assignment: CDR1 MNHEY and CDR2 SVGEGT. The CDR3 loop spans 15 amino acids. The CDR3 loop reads CASSWNPKNTGELFF. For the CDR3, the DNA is TGTGCCAGCAGTTGGAACCCGAAGAACACCGGGGAGCTGTTTTTT.

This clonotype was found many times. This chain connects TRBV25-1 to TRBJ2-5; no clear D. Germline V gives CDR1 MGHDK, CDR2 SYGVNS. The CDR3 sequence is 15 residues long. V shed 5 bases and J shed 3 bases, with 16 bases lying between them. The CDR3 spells CASSRVRQEKETQYF. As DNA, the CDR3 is TGTGCCAGCAGTCGAGTCCGCCAGGAGAAAGAGACCCAGTACTTC.

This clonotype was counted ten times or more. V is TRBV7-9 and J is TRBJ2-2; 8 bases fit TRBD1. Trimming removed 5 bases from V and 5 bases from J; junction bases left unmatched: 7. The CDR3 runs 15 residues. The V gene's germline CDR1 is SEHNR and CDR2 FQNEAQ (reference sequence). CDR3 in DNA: TGTGCCAGCAGCCCCGGGACAGGCCCAACCGGGGAGCTGTTTTTT. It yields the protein CASSPGTGPTGELFF.

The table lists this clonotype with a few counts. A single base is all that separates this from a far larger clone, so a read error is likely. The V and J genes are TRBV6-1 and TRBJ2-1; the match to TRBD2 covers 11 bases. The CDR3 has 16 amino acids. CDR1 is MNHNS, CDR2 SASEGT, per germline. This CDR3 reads CASSYSLAGEYSEQFF. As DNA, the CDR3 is TGTGCCAGCAGTTACTCACTAGCGGGGGAATACAGTGAGCAGTTCTTC.

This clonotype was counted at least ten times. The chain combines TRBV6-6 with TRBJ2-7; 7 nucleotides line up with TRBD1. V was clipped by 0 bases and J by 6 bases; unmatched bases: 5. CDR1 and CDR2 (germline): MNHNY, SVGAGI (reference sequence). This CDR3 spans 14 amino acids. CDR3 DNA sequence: TGTGCCAGCAGTTACTCTAGGACAGGTAGCGAGCAGTACTTC. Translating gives CASSYSRTGSEQYF.

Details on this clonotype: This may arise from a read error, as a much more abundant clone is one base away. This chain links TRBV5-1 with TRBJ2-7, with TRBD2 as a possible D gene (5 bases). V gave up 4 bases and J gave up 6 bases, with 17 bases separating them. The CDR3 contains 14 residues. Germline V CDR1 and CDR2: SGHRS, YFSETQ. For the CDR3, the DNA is TGCGCCAGCAGCCCTCGGACGGGTGAGGGCGAGCAGTACTTC. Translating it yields CASSPRTGEGEQYF.

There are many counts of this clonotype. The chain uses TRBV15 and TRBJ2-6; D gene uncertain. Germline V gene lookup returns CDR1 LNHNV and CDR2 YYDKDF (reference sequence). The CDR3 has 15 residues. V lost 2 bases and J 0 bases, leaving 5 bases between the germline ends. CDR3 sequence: CATSRRVSGANVLTF. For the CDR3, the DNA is TGTGCCACCAGCAGAAGAGTCTCTGGGGCCAACGTCCTGACTTTC.

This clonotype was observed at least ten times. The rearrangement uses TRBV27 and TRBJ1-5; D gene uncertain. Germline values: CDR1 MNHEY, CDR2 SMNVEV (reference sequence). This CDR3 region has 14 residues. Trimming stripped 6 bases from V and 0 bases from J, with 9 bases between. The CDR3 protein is CASRRGGSNQPQHF. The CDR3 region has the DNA TGTGCCAGCAGGAGAGGTGGTAGCAATCAGCCCCAGCATTTT.

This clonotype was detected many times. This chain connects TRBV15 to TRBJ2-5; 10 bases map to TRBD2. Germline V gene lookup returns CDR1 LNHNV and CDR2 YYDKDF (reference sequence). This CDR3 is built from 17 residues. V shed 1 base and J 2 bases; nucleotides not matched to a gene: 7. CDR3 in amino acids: CATSRGTSGEKQETQYF. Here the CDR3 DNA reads TGTGCCACCAGCAGAGGGACTAGCGGAGAAAAACAAGAGACCCAGTACTTC.

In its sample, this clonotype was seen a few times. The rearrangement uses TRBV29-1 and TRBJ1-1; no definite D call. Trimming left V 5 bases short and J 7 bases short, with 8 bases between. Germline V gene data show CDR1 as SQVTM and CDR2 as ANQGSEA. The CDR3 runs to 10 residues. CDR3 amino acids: CSVWLIEAFF. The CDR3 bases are TGCAGCGTTTGGTTGATTGAAGCTTTCTTT.

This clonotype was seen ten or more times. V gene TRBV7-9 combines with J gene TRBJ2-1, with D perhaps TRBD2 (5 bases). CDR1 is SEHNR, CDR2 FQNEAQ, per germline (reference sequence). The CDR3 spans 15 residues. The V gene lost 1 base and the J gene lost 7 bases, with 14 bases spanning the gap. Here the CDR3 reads CASSLGSRGGNEQFF. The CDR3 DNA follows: TGTGCCAGCAGCTTAGGAAGTAGAGGAGGAAATGAGCAGTTCTTC.